This TCR beta chain comes out of a study of T cells in Graves' hyperthyroidism and ophthalmopathy. Study-wide points: Most thyroid clonotypes that were expanded above 0.001 also turned up in blood. Ophthalmopathy got predicted by the model a median about 6.7 months before its onset.

The ends lost 6 bases at V and 7 bases at J; junction bases unmatched: 5. CDR3 length: 12 residues. It was RNA transcripts that yielded the amplified TCR beta CDR3 regions. The primer set for the first-round RT-PCR of the TCR CDR3 was HTBI. Using its own MiXCR run on the multiplex PCR reads, TCRdb lists one record per CDR3 protein. Altogether hundreds of thousands of distinct CDR3 sequences are present, roughly 13% being singletons, with the ten largest covering about 37%. This clonotype was detected ten times or more. Its antigen is undetermined. Diagnostic decisions used clinical symptoms, serum thyroxine and TRAb, thyroid ultrasound and orbital computed tomography.

Sequenced: blood. The chain recombines TRBV12-3 or TRBV12-4 with TRBJ1-2; 7 nucleotides agree with TRBD1. This TCR was recovered from a woman aged 40 to 49 with Graves' ophthalmopathy. The CDR3 loop is CASSDRVRGYTF. The DNA for the CDR3 is TGTGCCAGCAGCGACAGGGTTCGTGGCTACACCTTC.